This paragraph reports one T cell receptor (beta chain). What it binds is unknown. Gene labels here are mouse ones. The read gets to within 1 residue of the CDR3 end, and the germline J gene fills in the rest. The junction had 4 bases not matched to a gene; V was cut back by 10 bases and J by 0 bases. The CDR3 runs 14 residues. Germline values: CDR1 LGHDT, CDR2 YNNKQL (reference sequence). Sequencing of TCRbeta CDR3 at survey depth gave sequences and template counts. Sequencing was performed with immunoSEQ multiplex PCR; in TCRdb, only in-frame clones are kept and a portion is missing. The sample consists of approximately 630 clones, about two thirds of them appearing once. This sample is part of a study of tissue T cells after allogeneic stem cell transplantation. Study conclusions and caveats: Anatomically similar tissues had similar TCR repertoires within each patient. Alloreactivity or antigen specificity of tissue TCRs was not determined; some clones might be host cells. Across patients, clones rarely overlapped, yet motif clusters were shared tissue-specifically.

This chain uses TRBV4 with TRBJ2-2; 8 bases agree with TRBD2. Sequencing was carried out using lymph node tissue. The TCR originated in a female BALB/c mouse in good health. For this strain, the MHC haplotype corresponds to H2-d. CDR3 loop: CATDWGANTGQLYF. The covered CDR3 bases are TGTGCCACAGACTGGGGAGCAAACACCGGGCAGCTCTAC.